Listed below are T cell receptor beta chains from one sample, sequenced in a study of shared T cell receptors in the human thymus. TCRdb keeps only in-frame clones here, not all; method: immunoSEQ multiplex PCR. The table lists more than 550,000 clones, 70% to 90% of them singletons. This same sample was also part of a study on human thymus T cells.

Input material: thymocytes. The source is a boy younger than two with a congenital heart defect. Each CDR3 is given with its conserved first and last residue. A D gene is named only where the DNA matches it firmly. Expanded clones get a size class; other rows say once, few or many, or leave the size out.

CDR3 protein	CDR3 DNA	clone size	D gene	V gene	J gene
CAWSVVDKEGMQYF	TGTGCCTGGAGTGTAGTAGATAAAGAGGGAATGCAGTACTTC	-	-	TRBV30	TRBJ2-7
CASSSRTSGTTYEQYF	TGTGCCAGCAGTTCCCGGACTAGCGGGACCACCTACGAGCAGTACTTC	once	TRBD2	TRBV6-5	TRBJ2-7
CASGGLVFADTQYF	TGTGCCAGCGGGGGCCTGGTTTTCGCAGATACGCAGTATTTT	once	-	TRBV6-5	TRBJ2-3
CASSSTKMTDDTEAFF	TGTGCCAGCAGCTCAACGAAAATGACAGATGACACTGAAGCTTTCTTT	-	-	TRBV7-3	TRBJ1-1
CASSISQWAGRTSNTGELFF	TGTGCCAGCAGCATCTCACAATGGGCAGGGAGGACTTCGAACACCGGGGAGCTGTTTTTT	-	-	TRBV28	TRBJ2-2
CASNHFRVPGFNYGYTF	TGTGCCAGCAACCACTTCAGGGTACCCGGTTTCAACTATGGCTACACCTTC	-	-	TRBV5-6	TRBJ1-2
CAWSPRDTSYNSPLHF	TGTGCCTGGAGTCCACGGGACACTTCCTATAATTCACCCCTCCACTTT	-	-	TRBV30	TRBJ1-6
CASSFPADTQYF	TGCGCCAGCAGCTTTCCCGCAGATACGCAGTATTTT	-	-	TRBV5-1	TRBJ2-3
CASSLGQGNTIYF	TGTGCCAGCAGCTTAGGTCAGGGAAACACCATATATTTT	-	-	TRBV7-8	TRBJ1-3
CASSVEPGGQDEQFF	TGTGCCAGCAGCGTAGAACCGGGAGGGCAGGATGAGCAGTTCTTC	-	TRBD2	TRBV9	TRBJ2-1
CASSLGDREGNQPQHF	TGTGCCAGCAGTTTAGGGGACAGGGAGGGCAATCAGCCCCAGCATTTT	-	TRBD1	TRBV28	TRBJ1-5
CASSQDSSGGARSTDTQYF	TGCGCCAGCAGCCAAGATAGCAGCGGGGGGGCTCGAAGCACAGATACGCAGTATTTT	-	TRBD2	TRBV4-3	TRBJ2-3
CASTHHGQIFEDTQYF	TGTGCCAGCACCCACCATGGACAGATCTTCGAGGATACGCAGTATTTT	-	-	TRBV28	TRBJ2-3
CASSGGQPYTGELFF	TGTGCCAGCAGTGGGGGCCAGCCCTACACCGGGGAGCTGTTTTTT	-	-	TRBV6-5	TRBJ2-2
CASSLVESTRELFF	TGTGCCAGCAGCTTAGTGGAGAGCACCCGGGAGCTGTTTTTT	-	-	TRBV7-9	TRBJ2-2
CASSFKGMGGEQYF	TGTGCCAGCAGTTTCAAGGGGATGGGTGGTGAGCAGTACTTC	few	-	TRBV28	TRBJ2-5
CASSGQGEDYEQYF	TGTGCCAGCAGTGGTCAGGGGGAGGACTACGAGCAGTACTTC	-	-	TRBV6-1	TRBJ2-7
CASSEEEVQGQNLHSNQPQHF	TGTGCCAGCAGTGAAGAAGAGGTACAGGGGCAGAATTTACATAGCAATCAGCCCCAGCATTTT	-	TRBD1	TRBV6-1	TRBJ1-5
CASSVGIGGYEKLFF	TGTGCCAGCAGTGTTGGTATAGGGGGTTATGAAAAACTGTTTTTT	-	-	TRBV2	TRBJ1-4
CASGLWGQGNTEAFF	TGTGCTAGTGGTTTGTGGGGACAGGGGAACACTGAAGCTTTCTTT	-	TRBD1	TRBV12-5	TRBJ1-1
CASSYTKGFFGELFF	TGTGCCAGCAGTTACACAAAGGGGTTTTTCGGGGAGCTGTTTTTT	-	-	TRBV6-5	TRBJ2-2
CSVEVGLAEAQETQYF	TGCAGCGTTGAAGTGGGACTAGCGGAAGCTCAAGAGACCCAGTACTTC	once	TRBD2	TRBV29-1	TRBJ2-5
CASSQGTDRQPQHF	TGCGCCAGCAGCCAAGGGACAGATAGACAGCCCCAGCATTTT	-	-	TRBV4-3	TRBJ1-5
CASSPQSSGRAYEQYF	TGTGCCAGCTCACCACAAAGTAGCGGGAGGGCCTACGAGCAGTACTTC	few	TRBD2	TRBV18	TRBJ2-7
CASSQETRQWDRRTYEQYF	TGCGCCAGCAGCCAAGAAACAAGACAATGGGACAGGCGTACCTACGAGCAGTACTTC	few	TRBD1	TRBV4-3	TRBJ2-7
CASGGQPQHF	TGTGCCAGCGGCGGTCAGCCCCAGCATTTT	-	-	TRBV6-1	TRBJ1-5
CASKFEGAEKLFF	TGTGCCAGCAAATTCGAGGGGGCTGAAAAACTGTTTTTT	-	TRBD1	TRBV28	TRBJ1-4
CASSHGRGPAGGYTF	TGCGCCAGCAGCCATGGCAGGGGCCCCGCTGGAGGCTACACCTTC	-	-	TRBV4-1	TRBJ1-2
CASSFQGARDEKLFF	TGTGCCAGCAGCTTCCAGGGGGCGCGAGATGAAAAACTGTTTTTT	-	TRBD1	TRBV11-2	TRBJ1-4
CASSLAGTSLTYNEQFF	TGTGCCAGCAGCTTAGCTGGGACTAGTTTGACCTACAATGAGCAGTTCTTC	-	TRBD2	TRBV7-9	TRBJ2-1
CASSKGPAGEQYF	TGTGCCAGCAGCAAGGGACCAGCGGGCGAGCAGTACTTC	once	-	TRBV14	TRBJ2-7
CASSSDKSYEQYF	TGTGCCAGCAGCTCTGACAAGTCCTACGAGCAGTACTTC	-	-	TRBV5-4	TRBJ2-7
CASSLNRKPSTDTQYF	TGTGCCAGCAGCCTTAACAGAAAACCTAGCACAGATACGCAGTATTTT	-	-	TRBV14	TRBJ2-3
CATPLSASGSNEQFF	TGTGCCACCCCGTTATCGGCTAGCGGGAGCAATGAGCAGTTCTTC	-	TRBD2	TRBV28	TRBJ2-1
CSANSHNEQFF	TGCAGTGCTAACTCTCACAATGAGCAGTTCTTC	-	-	TRBV20-1	TRBJ2-1
CASSQAGPPYEQYF	TGCGCCAGCAGCCAAGCAGGCCCCCCCTACGAGCAGTACTTC	-	-	TRBV4-1	TRBJ2-7
CASSLYQLGGGSPLHF	TGTGCCAGCAGCTTATATCAACTAGGGGGCGGGTCACCCCTCCACTTT	-	TRBD1	TRBV7-4	TRBJ1-6
CASSDSDRGTDTQYF	TGTGCCAGCAGTGACTCGGACAGGGGAACAGATACGCAGTATTTT	-	TRBD1	TRBV6-4	TRBJ2-3
CASSLQTATNEKLFF	TGTGCCAGCAGCTTGCAAACAGCAACTAATGAAAAACTGTTTTTT	-	-	TRBV5-5	TRBJ1-4
CASSHPGQGREKLFF	TGCGCCAGCAGCCATCCGGGACAGGGGCGCGAAAAACTGTTTTTT	-	TRBD1	TRBV4-1	TRBJ1-4
CASKPPGLAGPLAKNIQYF	TGTGCCAGCAAGCCTCCGGGACTAGCGGGACCACTAGCCAAAAACATTCAGTACTTC	-	TRBD2	TRBV2	TRBJ2-4
CAIKLSPDNSPLHF	TGTGCCATCAAATTAAGTCCGGATAATTCACCCCTCCACTTT	-	-	TRBV6-1	TRBJ1-6
CSALDGVKSYEQYF	TGCAGCGCATTGGACGGGGTGAAATCCTACGAGCAGTACTTC	-	-	TRBV29-1	TRBJ2-7
CASSVGQGNTGELFF	TGTGCCAGCAGTGTGGGACAGGGGAACACCGGGGAGCTGTTTTTT	-	TRBD1	TRBV6-5	TRBJ2-2
CASSTGLAGVPYPYEQYF	TGCGCCAGCAGCACGGGACTAGCGGGAGTTCCTTACCCCTACGAGCAGTACTTC	-	TRBD2	TRBV5-1	TRBJ2-7
CASSATGGMRAEAFF	TGTGCCAGCAGCGCGACAGGGGGCATGCGGGCTGAAGCTTTCTTT	-	TRBD1	TRBV7-2	TRBJ1-1
CASLKAGLYNEQFF	TGTGCCAGCCTCAAGGCAGGGCTGTACAATGAGCAGTTCTTC	-	-	TRBV28	TRBJ2-1
CASGRPLANTGELFF	TGTGCCAGCGGGAGACCCCTAGCGAACACCGGGGAGCTGTTTTTT	-	-	TRBV9	TRBJ2-2
CASSQKADTEIYYEQYF	TGTGCCAGCAGCCAAAAGGCTGATACAGAGATCTACTACGAGCAGTACTTC	few	-	TRBV14	TRBJ2-7
CASSRKQGANTEAFF	TGTGCCAGCAGTAGAAAACAGGGGGCGAACACTGAAGCTTTCTTT	-	TRBD1	TRBV27	TRBJ1-1
CASSLGGRGLRETQYF	TGTGCCAGCAGCCTTGGGGGCCGGGGATTGAGGGAGACCCAGTACTTC	-	-	TRBV5-6	TRBJ2-5
CASRRPGLAGAVTYEQYF	TGTGCCAGCAGACGCCCGGGACTAGCGGGGGCCGTAACCTACGAGCAGTACTTC	-	TRBD2	TRBV2	TRBJ2-7